Listed below are T cell receptor beta chains from one sample, sequenced in a study of cytomegalovirus exposure and HLA in healthy donors. Repertoires were generated with immunoSEQ multiplex PCR, while TCRdb's copy carries only in-frame clones and drops some. The table shows some 96,000 clones, with around 73% occurring only once. The source material was PBMCs. The receptors come from a woman aged 55-69 years in good health and CMV-seronegative. Both conserved end residues are part of each CDR3. Fields, in order: D gene, J gene, V gene, clone size, CDR3 DNA, CDR3 protein. D genes are given only for firm matches. Clone size is not always given. Where it is, it says once, few, many or a class for expanded clones.

NA TRBJ1-2 TRBV28 NA TGTGCCAGCAGTCCGGGCCTGGGGGCCGACTATGGCTACACCTTC CASSPGLGADYGYTF
TRBD2 TRBJ2-5 TRBV10-1 NA TGCGCCAGCAGTACCGGGACTAGGCCAGAGACCCAGTACTTC CASSTGTRPETQYF
TRBD1 TRBJ2-5 TRBV4-1 NA TGCGCCAGCAGCCAAGACGAGGGGGCGAACCAAGAGACCCAGTACTTC CASSQDEGANQETQYF
NA TRBJ1-2 TRBV18 NA TGTGCCAGCTCGCAATCTCCGGCAGGAACTAACTATGGCTACACCTTC CASSQSPAGTNYGYTF
NA TRBJ1-1 TRBV14 NA TGTGCCAGCAGCCAAGATGGCGGGTTTGACACTGAAGCTTTCTTT CASSQDGGFDTEAFF
TRBD2 TRBJ2-1 TRBV25-1 NA TGTGCCAGCAGCAGAGCGGGAGATTCCTACAATGAGCAGTTCTTC CASSRAGDSYNEQFF
NA TRBJ2-7 TRBV18 NA TGTGCCAGCTCACCGAGGACAGTGAGCTCCTACGAGCAGTACTTC CASSPRTVSSYEQYF
NA TRBJ2-7 TRBV29-1 NA TGCAGCGTCGGACGGGACACCCCTAGCGGCCCCTACGAGCAGTACTTC CSVGRDTPSGPYEQYF
NA TRBJ1-2 TRBV19 NA TGTGCCAGTAGTATTAGGTTCGCCAGGTATGGCTACACCTTC CASSIRFARYGYTF
TRBD2 TRBJ2-7 TRBV11-2 NA TGTGCCAGCAGCCCCAACGGGGGGGGCGAGCAGTACTTC CASSPNGGGEQYF
NA TRBJ2-5 TRBV10-2 NA TGCGCCAGCAGTGACAGGGAGACCCAGTACTTC CASSDRETQYF
NA TRBJ2-7 TRBV19 NA TGTGCCAGTAGTAAGCGGAGGGACGAGCAGTACTTC CASSKRRDEQYF
TRBD2 TRBJ2-1 TRBV19 NA TGTGCCAGTAGTGTCCTCCTCCAACTAGCGGGGGCCAATGAGCAGTTCTTC CASSVLLQLAGANEQFF
NA TRBJ1-5 TRBV6-1 once TGTGCCAGCAGTCGTACCGGAGTCCTCAATCAGCCCCAGCATTTT CASSRTGVLNQPQHF
TRBD2 TRBJ2-5 TRBV9 NA TGTGCCAGCAGCGTAGCGCGGGGGCAAGAGACCCAGTACTTC CASSVARGQETQYF
TRBD1 TRBJ1-2 TRBV18 NA TGTGCCAGCTCACCAGGATCAAGGACAGGGGGCTATGGCTACACCTTC CASSPGSRTGGYGYTF
NA TRBJ1-5 TRBV9 NA TGTGCCAGCAGCTACCGCTGTAGCTCGTATAGCAATCAGCCCCAGCATTTT CASSYRCSSYSNQPQHF
TRBD1 TRBJ2-7 TRBV5-1 NA TGCGCCAGCAGCTTTGGACAGGGGAGACGCGAGCAGTACTTC CASSFGQGRREQYF
TRBD1 TRBJ2-7 TRBV6-5 NA TGTGCCAGCAGGGGACAGGGAGCCTACGAGCAGTACTTC CASRGQGAYEQYF
NA TRBJ2-7 TRBV2 NA TGTGCCAGCAGTGCGGACAGAATCTACGAGCAGTACTTC CASSADRIYEQYF
TRBD1 TRBJ1-2 TRBV20-1 NA TGCAGTGCCCCACCCGACAGGGGTCACACCTTC CSAPPDRGHTF
NA TRBJ2-7 TRBV12-1 NA TGTGCCAGCAGCTTACCCCGGGGGGCTGACAGCGAGCAGTACTTC CASSLPRGADSEQYF
NA TRBJ2-5 TRBV5-6 NA TGTGCCAGCAGCCCAAGGTGGGCGCAGCTGAAGAGTACCCAGTACTTC CASSPRWAQLKSTQYF
TRBD1 TRBJ1-2 TRBV7-9 NA TGTGCCAGCAGCCACGGGGACAGGAGATGGTATGGCTACACCTTC CASSHGDRRWYGYTF
NA TRBJ2-5 TRBV19 NA TGTGCCAGTAGTATCCCCGATACAGGACAGAGGGAGACCCAGTACTTC CASSIPDTGQRETQYF
TRBD1 TRBJ1-2 TRBV5-1 few TGCGCCAGCAGCCTGGCGGGACAGTGGCCTGGCTACACCTTC CASSLAGQWPGYTF
TRBD1 TRBJ1-6 TRBV25-1 NA TGTGCCAGCACCCCAGGGGGGTCTTCACCCCTCCACTTT CASTPGGSSPLHF
TRBD1 TRBJ2-7 TRBV9 NA TGTGCCAGCAGTCCCGGGACAGGGGCCCCCTACGAGCAGTACTTC CASSPGTGAPYEQYF
TRBD1 TRBJ1-1 TRBV4-1 few TGCGCCAGCAGCCACTACAGGGGGTGGACTGAAGCTTTCTTT CASSHYRGWTEAFF
TRBD2 TRBJ2-3 TRBV5-4 NA TGTGCCAGCAGCTCTGGAGGGACTAGCGGGAGCGGTACGCAGTATTTT CASSSGGTSGSGTQYF
NA TRBJ2-2 TRBV7-8 NA TGTGCCAGCAGTCGGACCGGGGAGCTGTTTTTT CASSRTGELFF
TRBD1 TRBJ1-4 TRBV6-5 NA TGTGCCAGCAGTGGGGTTGGGACAGGGTCGGAAAAACTGTTTTTT CASSGVGTGSEKLFF
TRBD2 TRBJ2-7 TRBV5-6 once TGTGCCAGCAGCCGACCGGGGGGTGACGAGCAGTACTTC CASSRPGGDEQYF
NA TRBJ2-1 TRBV6-1 NA TGTGCCAGCAGTTCGGGGAGCTACAATGAGCAGTTCTTC CASSSGSYNEQFF
TRBD1 TRBJ2-7 TRBV27 NA TGTGCCAGCAGTTTTATCCCGGCAGGGGGCAAGGGCGAGCAGTACTTC CASSFIPAGGKGEQYF
TRBD2 TRBJ2-3 TRBV5-1 NA TGCGCCAGCAGCCCGGGACTAGGGACAGATACGCAGTATTTT CASSPGLGTDTQYF
TRBD1 TRBJ1-1 TRBV2 NA TGTGCCAGCAGAGAGGGGACAGGCACTGAAGCTTTCTTT CASREGTGTEAFF
TRBD1 TRBJ2-7 TRBV7-8 NA TGTGCCAGCAGCCCAGCCCGGGACAGGGGGCGTCTAGAGCAGTACTTC CASSPARDRGRLEQYF
TRBD1 TRBJ1-1 TRBV29-1 NA TGCAGCGTTGTCGGTGACAGGGGCACTGAAGCTTTCTTT CSVVGDRGTEAFF
TRBD1 TRBJ2-5 TRBV4-1 NA TGCGCCAGCAGCCAGGGGACAGGGGTTCGAGAGACCCAGTACTTC CASSQGTGVRETQYF
TRBD1 TRBJ1-1 TRBV28 NA TGTGCCAGCAGCGCACCCCGGGACAGGGCGAACACTGAAGCTTTCTTT CASSAPRDRANTEAFF
NA TRBJ2-3 TRBV7-2 NA TGTGCCAGCAGCTTAACCGGGTTAGCAGATACGCAGTATTTT CASSLTGLADTQYF
TRBD2 TRBJ2-1 TRBV19 NA TGTGCCAGTAGTCCCCAGACTAGCGGTCTAGGGGATGAGCAGTTCTTC CASSPQTSGLGDEQFF
NA TRBJ1-2 TRBV5-1 NA TGCGCCAGCAGCTTAGGGAGAACCTCGTATGGCTACACCTTC CASSLGRTSYGYTF
NA TRBJ2-7 TRBV10-2 NA TGCGCCAGCAGTGACCCAGGGCGTAGCTCCTACGAGCAGTACTTC CASSDPGRSSYEQYF
NA TRBJ1-1 TRBV9 NA TGTGCCAGCGCGGGCAGGCCGAACACTGAAGCTTTCTTT CASAGRPNTEAFF
TRBD2 TRBJ2-1 TRBV4-3 NA TGCGCCAGCAGCCTCCTAGCGGGAGGGCACAATGAGCAGTTCTTC CASSLLAGGHNEQFF
NA TRBJ2-7 TRBV28 NA TGTGCCAGCAGTTTCCCCCCGAGGAGGGCTGGTCACGAGCAGTACTTC CASSFPPRRAGHEQYF
NA TRBJ1-4 TRBV4-3 NA TGCGCCAGCAGCCAAAGGACTCATCAAGCTGCGCAGAAACTGTTTTTT CASSQRTHQAAQKLFF
NA TRBJ1-2 TRBV10-3 NA TGTGCCACCAAACGGGGGGATCAGGAGCCCTATGGCTACACCTTC CATKRGDQEPYGYTF
NA TRBJ2-5 TRBV5-6 NA TGTGCCAGCAGAGCCCTCCGGGACACCCAAGAGACCCAGTACTTC CASRALRDTQETQYF
NA TRBJ2-4 TRBV21-1 NA TGTGCCAGCAGCAAAGCGTGGGGGCGACAGCTTAAAAACATTCAGTACTTC CASSKAWGRQLKNIQYF
TRBD1 TRBJ2-2 TRBV5-1 NA TGCGCCAGCAGCAGTAACAGGGGTGGCACCGGGGAGCTGTTTTTT CASSSNRGGTGELFF